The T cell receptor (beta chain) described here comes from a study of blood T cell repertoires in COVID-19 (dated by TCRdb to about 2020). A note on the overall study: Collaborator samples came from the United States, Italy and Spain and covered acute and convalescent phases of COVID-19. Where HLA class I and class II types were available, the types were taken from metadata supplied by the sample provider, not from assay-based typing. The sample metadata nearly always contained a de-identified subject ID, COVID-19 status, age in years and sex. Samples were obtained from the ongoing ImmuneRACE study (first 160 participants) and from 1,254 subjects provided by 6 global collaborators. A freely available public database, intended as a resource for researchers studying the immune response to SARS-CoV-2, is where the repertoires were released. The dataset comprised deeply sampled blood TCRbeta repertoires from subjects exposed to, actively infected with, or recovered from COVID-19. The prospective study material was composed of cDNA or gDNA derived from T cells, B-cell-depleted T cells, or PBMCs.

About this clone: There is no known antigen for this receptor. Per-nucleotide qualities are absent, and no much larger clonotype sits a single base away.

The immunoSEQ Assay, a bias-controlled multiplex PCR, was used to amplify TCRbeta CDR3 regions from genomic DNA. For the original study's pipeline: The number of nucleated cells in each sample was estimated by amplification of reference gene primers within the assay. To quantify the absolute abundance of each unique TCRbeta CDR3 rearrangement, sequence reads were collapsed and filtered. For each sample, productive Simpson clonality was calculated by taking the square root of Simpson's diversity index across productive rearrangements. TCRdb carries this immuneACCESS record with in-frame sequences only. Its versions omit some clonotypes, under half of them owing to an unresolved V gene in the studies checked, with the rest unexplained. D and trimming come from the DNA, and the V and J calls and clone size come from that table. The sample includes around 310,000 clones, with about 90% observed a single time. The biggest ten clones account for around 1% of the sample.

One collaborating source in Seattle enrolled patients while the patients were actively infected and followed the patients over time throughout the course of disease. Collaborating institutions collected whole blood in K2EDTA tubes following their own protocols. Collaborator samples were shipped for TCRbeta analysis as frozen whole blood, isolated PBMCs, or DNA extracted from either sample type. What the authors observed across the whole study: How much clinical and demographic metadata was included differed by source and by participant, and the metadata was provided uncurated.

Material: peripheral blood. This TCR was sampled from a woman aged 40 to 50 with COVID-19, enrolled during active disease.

In nucleotides, the sequence is TGCGCCAGCAGCTTGGCCAGGGACAGGGGAGCGTGGGACACTGAAGCTTTCTTT. Its product reads: CASSLARDRGAWDTEAFF. The chain couples TRBV5-1 to TRBJ1-1, with 10 bases matching TRBD1. V lost 0 bases and J lost 3 bases, and the count of bases not matched to a germline gene is 11. The germline V gene gives CDR1 as SGHRS and CDR2 as YFSETQ. Including the terminal cysteine and phenylalanine, the CDR3 comprises 18 residues. Left in the record is the CDR3 DNA by itself, 54 bases read in frame from the first base.